The present T cell receptor (beta chain) was sequenced within a study of shared clonotypes between healthy human individuals. Study-wide background: Researchers drew samples from two women and three men aged 18 to 49.

Trimming took off 0 bases at V and 2 bases at J, with 9 bases between the two ends. The length of the CDR3 is 15 residues. Per germline, CDR1 LGHNA and CDR2 YSLEER. Concerning this clone: Its antigen remains unknown.

The naive CD8 subset, CD45RO-negative cells positively selected for CCR7, excluded terminally differentiated effector memory CD45RA+ cells. General study results and limits: Estimated richness was generally greater in naive than memory subsets.

Data came from immunoSEQ multiplex PCR; TCRdb stores just in-frame clones and leaves some out. The repertoire holds under 2,000,000 clones, approximately 94% seen once, with 1.2% in the top ten. This chain uses TRBV4-3 with TRBJ2-3; a possible D gene is TRBD1 (5 bases). The sequence came from a man aged 18-30 years in good health. The sequencing sample was made of naive CD8+ T cells sorted from blood. The CDR3 DNA reads as TGCGCCAGCAGCCAAGAGTGGGGCCCCACAGATACGCAGTATTTT. Translated: CASSQEWGPTDTQYF.